This T cell receptor beta chain was recorded in a study of chemoradiotherapy in HPV16-positive cancers. TCRdb's copy holds only in-frame clones and misses some; the assay was immunoSEQ multiplex PCR. The sample holds tens of thousands of clones; around nine tenths are singletons and the top ten take over 20%. Repertoires were sampled repeatedly during chemoradiotherapy. General observations from the study: In HPV16-positive patients, HPV-responsive T-cell expansion tracked better recurrence-free survival. Candidate HPV-specific clones and E7-related TCR motifs grew in tumor during treatment.

CDR1 is SQVTM, CDR2 ANQGSEA, per germline. The CDR3 totals 14 residues. Unmatched junction bases numbered 7, after V lost 7 bases and J lost 3 bases. Comments on this clone: Its antigen remains unidentified.

The V gene is TRBV29-1, the J gene TRBJ2-2, with TRBD1 identical over 8 bases. This receptor was obtained from a human donor with HPV-associated anogenital cancer. Sequencing was performed on blood, taken from a patient who underwent chemoradiotherapy. The CDR3 sequence: CSAWTGMDTGELFF. The CDR3 nucleotides read TGCAGCGCCTGGACAGGGATGGACACCGGGGAGCTGTTTTTT.